This TCR beta chain came from a study of metastatic and nonmetastatic thyroid tumors (dated by TCRdb to about 2020). For the wider study: Repertoires were compared across peripheral blood and tumor or nodule tissue samples from malignant and benign thyroid patients.

The full study reports these points: In both blood and tumor samples, TCR beta diversity was reported to be significantly higher in malignant tumors than in benign nodules.

As for this clone: Its target antigen remains unknown. Per-base quality was not reported, and no clone a single base away is much larger than it.

Library generation was performed with PCR. The sample was run on an Illumina HiSeq 4000. The TCR beta-chain CDR3 region of each patient was profiled by high-throughput sequencing. The paper's processing steps were these. CDR3 differences across clinicopathological groups were used to build a classifier for discriminating distant-metastatic papillary thyroid cancer patients. The Shannon index was used to measure repertoire diversity, and the Morisita-Horn index was used to measure how similar tumor and blood repertoires were. TCRdb trimmed public reads at Q25 via fastp, called clones via MiXCR and kept in-frame beta chains. TCRdb's processing, not the authors' own work, is the source of the V and J calls. The sample profile shows about 16,000 clones; about 25% of them were found once. The ten largest clones capture 15% of the sample. No treatment had been received by any patient before thyroid surgery. Using T-cell receptor beta sequencing, the study looked back at clinical samples from patients collected from the early 2010s to the late 2010s.

Input material: adjacent normal tissue. The receptor's source is a female donor with papillary thyroid cancer or a benign thyroid nodule (not recorded which). Some clones in this sample may be carry-over from other donors' samples.

The nucleotide sequence is TGTGCCAGCAGCTTAGATAAGGGACAGGGGTACGAGCAGTACTTC. Translated, it reads CASSLDKGQGYEQYF. The sequence links TRBV7-6 to TRBJ2-7; 10 bases in the middle match TRBD1. V is trimmed back by 1 base and J by 4 bases, and the junction contains 4 bases that no gene match accounts for. The CDR3 holds 15 amino acids from the cysteine to the phenylalanine. The retained sequence is limited to the CDR3, 45 bases, with the frame set at the first base. CDR1 and CDR2, per the germline V gene, are SGHVS and FNYEAQ. Joined to the reference TRBV7-6 and TRBJ2-7 proteins, this CDR3 gives the full variable domain: GAGVSQSPRYKVTKRGQDVALRCDPISGHVSLYWYRQALGQGPEFLTYFNYEAQQDKSGLPNDRFSAERPEGSISTLTIQRTEQRDSAMYRCASSLDKGQGYEQYFGPGTRLTVT.